These 8 T cell receptor beta chains share one sample of origin, sequenced in a study of CD4+ T cells in melanoma. Clones were read by immunoSEQ multiplex PCR, and TCRdb kept only the in-frame ones, dropping some. The sample shows about 50,000 clones, about 91% of them seen only once. The sample taken for sequencing was peripheral blood. All receptors derive from a human donor with melanoma.

The V call is TRBV15, the J call TRBJ2-5; no firm D call. The CDR3 is made up of 13 amino acids. Trimming pared 0 bases from V and 7 bases from J, leaving 9 bases between. Looked up from germline, CDR1 is LNHNV and CDR2 is YYDKDF (reference sequence). The CDR3 bases are TGTGCCACCAGCAGAGAAACCGGCAGGACCCAGTACTTC. Its translation is CATSRETGRTQYF.

The table lists this clone with a count of one. The genes are TRBV7-6 and TRBJ2-2; 8 positions agree with TRBD1. Losses at the gene ends were 6 bases for V and 7 bases for J; bases not matched to a gene: 7. The V gene's germline CDR1 is SGHVS and CDR2 FNYEAQ. The CDR3 is 14 residues long. CDR3 in DNA: TGTGCCAGCAGGGACAGGGTGTGGATCGGGGAGCTGTTTTTT. It is translated as CASRDRVWIGELFF.

The V and J genes are TRBV6-1 and TRBJ2-5; D perhaps matches TRBD2 (5 bases). The end of the DNA aligns better with TRBJ2-7, so the J call may be wrong. Germline CDR1 reads MNHNS; CDR2 reads SASEGT. The CDR3 runs to 16 residues. CDR3 loop: CASSGTPGKGSYEQYF. The CDR3 DNA is TGTGCCAGCAGTGGAACACCGGGGAAGGGCTCCTACGAGCAGTACTTC.

This rearrangement joins TRBV2 to TRBJ2-2, with a weak D call TRBD2 (5 bases). This CDR3 is 16 amino acids long. The V and J ends lost 0 bases and 1 base respectively, with 9 bases between them. Germline CDR1 reads SNHLY; CDR2 reads FYNNEI. The CDR3 spells CASSEALGENTGELFF. In DNA form, the CDR3 reads TGTGCCAGCAGTGAAGCGCTCGGGGAGAACACCGGGGAGCTGTTTTTT.

This sequence joins TRBV4-2 and TRBJ2-1, with 8 bases identical to TRBD2. This CDR3 region has 17 residues. V trimming: 4 bases; J trimming: 2 bases; junction bases outside the gene matches: 10. The V gene's germline CDR1 is LGHNA and CDR2 YNFKEQ. The CDR3 nucleotides are TGTGCCAGCAGCCCGGAACTACTAGCGGACGCCTACAATGAGCAGTTCTTC. Translating it yields CASSPELLADAYNEQFF.

The chain employs TRBV19 and TRBJ2-7; 7 positions match TRBD1. Germline CDR1 and CDR2: LNHDA and SQIVND (reference sequence). J was trimmed by 2 bases and V by 6 bases; bases with no gene match: 7. CDR3 size: 14 residues. The CDR3 loop is CASSAGTATYEQYF. The CDR3 bases are TGTGCCAGTAGCGCTGGGACAGCCACCTACGAGCAGTACTTC. The whole variable domain, filled in from reference TRBV19 and TRBJ2-7, reads DGGITQSPKYLFRKEGQNVTLSCEQNLNHDAMYWYRQDPGQGLRLIYYSQIVNDFQKGDIAEGYSVSREKKESFPLTVTSAQKNPTAFYLCASSAGTATYEQYFGPGTRLTVT.

The rearrangement uses TRBV29-1 and TRBJ2-2; 10 nucleotides line up with TRBD2. This CDR3 spans 17 amino acids. The trim removed 7 bases at V and 0 bases at J, leaving 11 bases unmatched. CDR1 and CDR2 from the germline V gene are SQVTM and ANQGSEA. In DNA form, the CDR3 reads TGCAGCGCATTGAGGGGAGCGGGGGGGCCGAACACCGGGGAGCTGTTTTTT. Translated, it gives CSALRGAGGPNTGELFF.

This clone was observed a single time. This chain links TRBV29-1 with TRBJ2-6; D is uncertain. This CDR3 comprises 18 residues. Trimming pared 2 bases from V and 0 bases from J, leaving 17 bases between. The germline V gene encodes CDR1 SQVTM and CDR2 ANQGSEA. The CDR3 region is CSVERAAPDASGANVLTF. As DNA, the CDR3 is TGCAGCGTTGAAAGGGCGGCGCCTGATGCCTCTGGGGCCAACGTCCTGACTTTC. The full variable domain, rest sourced from reference TRBV29-1 and TRBJ2-6, is SAVISQKPSRDICQRGTSLTIQCQVDSQVTMMFWYRQQPGQSLTLIATANQGSEATYESGFVIDKFPISRPNLTFSTLTVSNMSPEDSSIYLCSVERAAPDASGANVLTFGAGSRLTVL.